This T cell receptor (beta chain) was recovered during a study of type 1 and type 2 diabetes patients. Findings of the study overall: Age and gender were not matched between study groups, possibly biasing interpretation.

Genomic DNA was the PCR template. The TCR beta CDR3 region was amplified using 30 forward and 13 reverse primers. Via MiXCR, TCRdb re-called the multiplex PCR reads, giving one row per CDR3 protein. The table has about 250,000 distinct CDR3 sequences, approximately 45% seen once; the top ten hold roughly 13%. The CDR3 is made up of 12 amino acids. From germline, CDR1 is ENHRY and CDR2 SYGVKD. As concerns this clonotype: The antigen is not known.

This sequence was found in a man between 18 and 29 years old with type 2 diabetes. The chain uses TRBV10-3 and TRBJ2-7; D ambiguous. The assigned J gene may be wrong: the sequence end matches TRBJ2-1 better. The sequencing input was peripheral blood mononuclear cells (PBMCs). The CDR3 region has the DNA TGTGCCATCAGTGGACCTAACTACGAGCAGTTCTTC. The encoded protein is CAISGPNYEQFF.